This TCR beta chain comes out of a study of cytomegalovirus exposure and HLA in healthy donors. Remarks on this clone: Its matching antigen is unknown.

This CDR3 comprises 15 residues. The trim removed 0 bases at V and 10 bases at J, leaving 8 bases unmatched. CDR1 is SGHKS and CDR2 is YYEKEE in the germline V gene (reference sequence). Study conclusions and caveats: Compared with the roughly 700-donor mean, an Asian-associated ancestry cluster reportedly had fewer N-insertions, according to a later analysis. Several of the most significant clusters appeared, in a later analysis, to be linked to common viral pathogens. Most likely, a cluster of highly shared sequence variants arose as a sequencing artifact.

PCR was performed using 60 Vbeta and 13 Jbeta primers. Profiled with immunoSEQ multiplex PCR; TCRdb holds only in-frame clones, not every one. The sample records more than 85,000 clones, about 73% being singletons. V and J are TRBV5-5 and TRBJ1-4; TRBD1 matches at 8 bases. The sample taken for sequencing was PBMCs. This sequence originates from a woman aged 45-60 years in good health and CMV-seropositive. The CDR3 region is CASSLAGTGTGKLFF. CDR3 DNA: TGTGCCAGCAGCTTGGCCGGGACAGGTACGGGAAAACTGTTTTTT. Based on the CDR3 plus reference TRBV5-5 and TRBJ1-4, the full variable domain is DAGVTQSPTHLIKTRGQQVTLRCSPISGHKSVSWYQQVLGQGPQFIFQYYEKEERGRGNFPDRFSARQFPNYSSELNVNALLLGDSALYLCASSLAGTGTGKLFFGSGTQLSVL.